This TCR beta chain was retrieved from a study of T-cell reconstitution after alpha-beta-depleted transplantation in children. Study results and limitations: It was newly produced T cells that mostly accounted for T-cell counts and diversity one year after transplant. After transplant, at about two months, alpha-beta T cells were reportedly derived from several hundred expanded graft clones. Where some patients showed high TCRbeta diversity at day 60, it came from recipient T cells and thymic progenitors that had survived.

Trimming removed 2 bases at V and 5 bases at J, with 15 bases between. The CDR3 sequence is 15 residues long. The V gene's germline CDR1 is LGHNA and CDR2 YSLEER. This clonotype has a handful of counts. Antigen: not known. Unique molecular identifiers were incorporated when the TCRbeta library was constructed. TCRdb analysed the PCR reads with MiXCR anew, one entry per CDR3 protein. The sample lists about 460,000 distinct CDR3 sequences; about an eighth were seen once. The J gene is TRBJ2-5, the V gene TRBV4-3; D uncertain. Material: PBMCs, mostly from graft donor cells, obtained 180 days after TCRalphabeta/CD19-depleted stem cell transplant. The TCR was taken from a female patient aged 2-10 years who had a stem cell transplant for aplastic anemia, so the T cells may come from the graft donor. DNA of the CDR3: TGCGCCAGCAGCCAAACCGGGCCCCTAGTGGAGACCCAGTACTTC. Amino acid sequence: CASSQTGPLVETQYF.